The entry below describes one TCR beta chain. The antigen remains undetermined. Germline CDR1 reads MNHNY; CDR2 reads SVGAGI (reference sequence). The CDR3 spans 13 residues. This specimen belongs to a study of cytomegalovirus exposure and HLA in healthy donors. The PCR employed 60 Vbeta primers together with 13 Jbeta primers. TCRdb keeps only in-frame clones here, not all; method: immunoSEQ multiplex PCR. The sample lists 150,000 to 200,000 clones, more than 80% occurring once. Findings of the study overall: In an earlier analysis, about 87% or about 30%: the productive usage of most TCR beta V segments. One later analysis reportedly identified an Asian-associated ancestry cluster that showed fewer N-insertions than the roughly 600-donor mean. Exclusion as indistinguishable affected some V segments, including TRBV6-2 and TRBV6-3.

The rearrangement joins TRBV6-6 to TRBJ2-5; the match to TRBD1 covers 10 bases. Judging by the DNA end, TRBJ2-7 fits better; the J call may be wrong. The clonotype was recovered from a man younger than 35 in good health and CMV-seronegative. Sequencing used PBMCs. The DNA for the CDR3 is TGTGCCAGCGAATCTGGACAGGGGGGCGAGCAGTACTTC. Translation: CASESGQGGEQYF.